This TCR beta chain was identified during a study of blood T cell repertoires in COVID-19. As for the study in general: Spain, Italy and the United States supplied samples that represented acute and convalescent COVID-19. T cells, B-cell-depleted T cells, or PBMCs supplied cDNA or gDNA.

Germline V lookup: CDR1 SEHNR, CDR2 FQNEAQ (reference sequence). V was pared by 6 bases and J by 6 bases, with 17 bases between. The CDR3 is 14 amino acids. Original handling: Amplification of reference gene primers provided the estimated nucleated cell counts. Using immunoSEQ multiplex PCR, the repertoire was profiled, and TCRdb retains in-frame clones only, with some absent. D and trimming were read from the DNA, whereas the V and J calls and clone size are those reported in that table. Among 170,000 or so clones listed, about 86% were seen once. Sample: peripheral blood. The chain combines TRBV7-9 with TRBJ1-1; TRBD1 might be the D (6 bases). This TCR was sampled from a woman under 30 who had recovered from COVID-19. This CDR3 is CASSPGTGLPEAFF. CDR3 DNA sequence: TGTGCCAGCAGTCCAGGCACAGGGCTCCCTGAAGCTTTCTTT. The variable domain in full, with the rest retrieved from reference TRBV7-9 and TRBJ1-1, is DTGVSQNPRHKITKRGQNVTFRCDPISEHNRLYWYRQTLGQGPEFLTYFQNEAQLEKSRLLSDRFSAERPKGSFSTLEIQRTEQGDSAMYLCASSPGTGLPEAFFGQGTRLTVV.